The 27 T cell receptor beta chains reported below all come from one sample, sequenced in a study of blood T cell repertoires in COVID-19. Sequenced by immunoSEQ multiplex PCR; TCRdb stores in-frame clones only, minus some. The data contain roughly 230,000 clones, about nine tenths of them singletons. Material for sequencing was peripheral blood. All receptors come from a man aged 25 to 45 with COVID-19, enrolled during active disease.

This clone was observed a single time. This chain uses TRBV29-1 with TRBJ1-2; 11 nucleotides line up with TRBD1. The CDR3 loop spans 15 amino acids. CDR1 is SQVTM and CDR2 is ANQGSEA in the germline V gene. The V gene end was trimmed by 7 bases and the J gene end by 7 bases; junction bases not matched to a gene: 14. The CDR3 spells CSAHVEGQGVFGYTF. In DNA, the CDR3 is TGCAGCGCCCACGTTGAGGGACAGGGGGTTTTTGGCTACACCTTC.

The rearrangement joins TRBV6-5 to TRBJ1-3; D is undetermined. The CDR3 consists of 14 residues. The germline V gene encodes CDR1 MNHEY and CDR2 SVGAGI. V was shortened by 5 bases and J by 2 bases, with 10 bases between the two germline ends. The CDR3 protein is CASSLEGPGNTIYF. CDR3 nucleotide sequence: TGTGCCAGCAGTCTTGAGGGCCCTGGAAACACCATATATTTT.

The CDR3 sequence is CASSRRPGLAGRNNEQFF. The CDR3 bases are TGCGCCAGCAGCCGCCGACCGGGACTAGCGGGGAGGAACAATGAGCAGTTCTTC. The chain links TRBV4-1 to TRBJ2-1; 13 nucleotides line up with TRBD2. This CDR3 region has 18 residues. Germline V gene lookup returns CDR1 MGHRA and CDR2 YSYEKL. V shed 4 bases and J 5 bases; nucleotides not matched to a gene: 11.

This chain joins TRBV10-3 and TRBJ2-7; 9 bases are shared with TRBD1. Per germline, CDR1 ENHRY and CDR2 SYGVKD. CDR3 length equals 15 residues. Germline trimming cut 2 bases from V and 3 bases from J; bases unmatched to any gene: 5. This CDR3 is CAISELETGGYEQYF. The DNA for the CDR3 is TGTGCCATCAGTGAGCTCGAGACAGGGGGCTACGAGCAGTACTTC.

The chain recombines TRBV6-5 with TRBJ1-2; a weak D match, TRBD1 (5 bases). V was trimmed by 0 bases and J by 4 bases, leaving 12 bases between them. CDR1 is MNHEY, CDR2 SVGAGI, per germline. The CDR3 is made up of 15 amino acids. The DNA for the CDR3 is TGTGCCAGCAGTTACTCGATGGGGAGGGGCTATGGCTACACCTTC. It specifies CASSYSMGRGYGYTF.

V usage is TRBV19 and J usage is TRBJ1-5; D not certain. The CDR3 has 16 amino acids. V was shortened by 3 bases and J by 3 bases, with 15 bases between the two germline ends. The germline V gene encodes CDR1 LNHDA and CDR2 SQIVND (reference sequence). CDR3 in DNA: TGTGCCAGTAGTATCGCCGGACTGATAGACAATCAGCCCCAGCATTTT. This translates into CASSIAGLIDNQPQHF.

This sequence joins TRBV27 and TRBJ2-5; 8 bases agree with TRBD2. Germline-derived CDR1 and CDR2 are MNHEY and SMNVEV (reference sequence). The trim removed 7 bases at V and 4 bases at J, leaving 8 bases unmatched. The CDR3 runs 14 residues. This chain's CDR3 is CASKMSGGGETQYF. The CDR3 DNA reads as TGTGCCAGCAAAATGAGCGGGGGTGGAGAGACCCAGTACTTC.

In DNA, the CDR3 is TGTGCCAGTAGTGACCAGGGGCTTGGCTACACCTTC. Protein product: CASSDQGLGYTF. The chain uses TRBV19 and TRBJ1-2; D possibly corresponds to TRBD1 (6 bases). The CDR3 length is 12 residues. CDR1 is LNHDA, CDR2 SQIVND, per germline (reference sequence). Trimming removed 5 bases from V and 7 bases from J, with 11 bases in between.

This clone was picked up a small number of times. The rearrangement links TRBV7-3 to TRBJ2-1; 8 positions match TRBD1. The CDR3 runs to 14 residues. Germline-derived CDR1 and CDR2 are SGHTA and FQGTGA. Trimming at V came to 5 bases and at J to 14 bases, leaving 14 bases not matched to a gene. In DNA form, the CDR3 reads TGTGCCAGCAGCCGAGACAGGGGCCCCGGCCAAAAGTTCTTC. Its protein product is CASSRDRGPGQKFF.

V and J are TRBV6-5 and TRBJ1-2; D remains ambiguous. Germline loops: CDR1 MNHEY, CDR2 SVGAGI. Trimming stripped 0 bases from V and 2 bases from J, with 4 bases between. The CDR3 contains 13 residues. CDR3 sequence reads: CASSYSLNYGYTF. In nucleotides, the CDR3 is TGTGCCAGCAGTTACTCGTTAAACTATGGCTACACCTTC.

This clone was seen only a few times. In the same sample, other DNA sequences code for this CDR3. The chain carries TRBV19 and TRBJ1-5, with D unclear. With 11 bases removed from V and 1 base from J, the gap between germline ends came to 6 bases. This CDR3 contains 11 residues. The germline V gene encodes CDR1 LNHDA and CDR2 SQIVND (reference sequence). The CDR3 DNA is TGTGCCTCGGGGAGCAATCAGCCCCAGCATTTT. This gives the protein CASGSNQPQHF.

The chain joins TRBV6-5 to TRBJ1-1; D might be TRBD1 (5 bases). V dropped 5 bases and J dropped 1 base, with 11 bases sitting between them. This CDR3 is 14 amino acids long. In germline, CDR1 is MNHEY, CDR2 SVGAGI. DNA for the CDR3: TGTGCCAGCAGTCCCGGACAATGGAACACTGAAGCTTTCTTT. It specifies CASSPGQWNTEAFF.

The CDR3 region is CSARTVEGYTF. The CDR3 nucleotides read TGCAGTGCGAGGACAGTAGAAGGCTACACCTTC. J is TRBJ1-2 and V is TRBV20-1; the D gene is possibly TRBD1 (6 bases). The CDR3 length is 11 residues. The germline gives CDR1 DFQATT, CDR2 SNEGSKA (reference sequence). V was clipped by 6 bases and J by 8 bases, with 13 bases between them.

The CDR3 loop is CASSPTEEQFF. Here the CDR3 DNA reads TGTGCCAGCAGCCCCACGGAGGAGCAGTTCTTC. The chain couples TRBV11-2 to TRBJ2-1; D gene ambiguous. The CDR3 spans 11 residues. V was clipped by 5 bases and J by 10 bases, with 9 bases between them. CDR1 is SGHAT, CDR2 FQNNGV, per germline. Using reference TRBV11-2 and TRBJ2-1 for the parts outside the CDR3, the full variable domain is EAGVAQSPRYKIIEKRQSVAFWCNPISGHATLYWYQQILGQGPKLLIQFQNNGVVDDSQLPKDRFSAERLKGVDSTLKIQPAKLEDSAVYLCASSPTEEQFFGPGTRLTVL.

V and J are TRBV2 and TRBJ2-2; D may be TRBD2 (5 bases). Germline CDR1 is SNHLY and CDR2 is FYNNEI. V lost 5 bases and J 0 bases, leaving 16 bases between the germline ends. The CDR3 runs 17 residues. The CDR3 here is CASSRGQVGSNTGELFF. Written as DNA, the CDR3 is TGTGCCAGCAGTCGGGGTCAGGTGGGGTCGAACACCGGGGAGCTGTTTTTT.

The chain recombines TRBV6-5 with TRBJ2-5; 7 nucleotides match TRBD1. CDR1 is MNHEY, CDR2 SVGAGI, per germline. This CDR3 contains 13 residues. Trimming at V came to 6 bases and at J to 4 bases, leaving 5 bases not matched to a gene. The CDR3 is CASSPTGAETQYF. The CDR3 coding sequence is TGTGCCAGCAGCCCAACAGGGGCAGAGACCCAGTACTTC.

The rearrangement uses TRBV7-6 and TRBJ2-7, with D possibly being TRBD2 (5 bases). The V end lost 5 bases, the J end lost 7 bases, and 18 bases lay between the germline ends. The CDR3 is 14 amino acids. The germline gives CDR1 SGHVS, CDR2 FNYEAQ. The CDR3 protein is CASSLESGFGEQYF. CDR3 sequence (DNA): TGTGCCAGCAGCCTAGAATCGGGGTTTGGGGAGCAGTACTTC.

The genes are TRBV29-1 and TRBJ2-3, with 8 bases matching TRBD1. Germline CDR1 reads SQVTM; CDR2 reads ANQGSEA. V was clipped by 5 bases and J by 4 bases; unmatched bases: 8. CDR3 length: 14 residues. The CDR3 sequence is CSVNRPGGADTQYF. CDR3 DNA sequence: TGCAGCGTTAACCGACCAGGGGGCGCAGATACGCAGTATTTT.

The chain combines TRBV5-1 with TRBJ2-3; D call uncertain. V was shortened by 4 bases and J by 0 bases, with 18 bases between the two germline ends. CDR3 length: 17 residues. Germline CDR1 and CDR2: SGHRS and YFSETQ. This chain's CDR3 is CASSHPTEPLSTDTQYF. In DNA form, the CDR3 reads TGCGCCAGCAGCCACCCGACTGAACCCCTTAGCACAGATACGCAGTATTTT.

This clone was counted a single time. The gene calls are TRBV2 and TRBJ2-5; the D is unclear. This CDR3 is built from 13 residues. Trimming removed 5 bases at V and 1 base at J, with 8 bases between. CDR1 is SNHLY, CDR2 FYNNEI, per germline. The CDR3 protein is CASSLRLQETQYF. In DNA form, the CDR3 reads TGTGCCAGCAGTTTGAGACTCCAAGAGACCCAGTACTTC.

V gene TRBV4-1 combines with J gene TRBJ1-2; D is ambiguous. V lost 0 bases, J lost 3 bases, and 5 bases lay in between. Germline lookup yields CDR1 MGHRA and CDR2 YSYEKL. The CDR3 spans 13 residues. CDR3: CASSQDGYYGYTF. CDR3 coding DNA: TGCGCCAGCAGCCAAGACGGGTACTATGGCTACACCTTC.

The rearrangement uses TRBV6-2 or TRBV6-3 and TRBJ1-5; a possible D gene is TRBD1 (5 bases). This CDR3 has 19 amino acids. Trimming left V 0 bases short and J 5 bases short, with 23 bases between. Per the germline V gene, CDR1 is MNHEY and CDR2 is SVGEGT. CDR3 bases: TGTGCCAGCAGTTACTCCGGGAGGGGCCGCGAGGGCACATATCAGCCCCAGCATTTT. Translating it yields CASSYSGRGREGTYQPQHF.

The V call is TRBV30, the J call TRBJ2-7; 8 bases match TRBD1. V trimming: 2 bases; J trimming: 5 bases; junction bases outside the gene matches: 11. The length of the CDR3 is 15 residues. Germline CDR1 is GTSNPN and CDR2 is SVGIG (reference sequence). The CDR3: CAWSLQGDLIDEQYF. CDR3 coding DNA: TGTGCCTGGAGTTTACAGGGGGATCTAATCGACGAGCAGTACTTC.

V is TRBV3-1 (or the pseudogene TRBV3-2) and J is TRBJ1-1; possibly TRBD1 for D (5 bases). Trimming left V 1 base short and J 1 base short, with 13 bases between. The CDR3 runs 16 residues. Germline CDR1 reads LGHDT; CDR2 reads YNNKEL (reference sequence). CDR3 bases: TGTGCCAGCAGCCAAGTTTCAGGGCTTGGGAACACTGAAGCTTTCTTT. As protein: CASSQVSGLGNTEAFF.

J is TRBJ1-1 and V is TRBV6-5; a possible D gene is TRBD1 (6 bases). CDR3 size: 15 residues. In germline, CDR1 is MNHEY, CDR2 SVGAGI. Between the trimmed V and J ends, which lost 4 bases and 4 bases, there was a span of 16 bases. CDR3 DNA: TGTGCCAGCAGTTCTGAAACAGGGATCGGCACTGAAGCTTTCTTT. It specifies CASSSETGIGTEAFF.

The CDR3 DNA reads as TGTGCCTGGAGTGTACAGGGCCCCACAGCTTTCTTT. Protein: CAWSVQGPTAFF. The V gene is TRBV30, the J gene TRBJ1-1, with D possibly TRBD1 on 6 matching bases. CDR3 length equals 12 residues. Germline CDR1 and CDR2: GTSNPN and SVGIG (reference sequence). V lost 0 bases, J lost 10 bases, and 12 bases lay in between.

This sequence joins TRBV7-3 and TRBJ1-1, with D unclear. Germline CDR1 and CDR2: SGHTA and FQGTGA. V was trimmed by 1 base and J by 4 bases, leaving 13 bases between them. This CDR3 spans 15 amino acids. CDR3 in DNA: TGTGCCAGCAGCTTAAACGACGGCCGGAGCACTGAAGCTTTCTTT. It translates to CASSLNDGRSTEAFF.